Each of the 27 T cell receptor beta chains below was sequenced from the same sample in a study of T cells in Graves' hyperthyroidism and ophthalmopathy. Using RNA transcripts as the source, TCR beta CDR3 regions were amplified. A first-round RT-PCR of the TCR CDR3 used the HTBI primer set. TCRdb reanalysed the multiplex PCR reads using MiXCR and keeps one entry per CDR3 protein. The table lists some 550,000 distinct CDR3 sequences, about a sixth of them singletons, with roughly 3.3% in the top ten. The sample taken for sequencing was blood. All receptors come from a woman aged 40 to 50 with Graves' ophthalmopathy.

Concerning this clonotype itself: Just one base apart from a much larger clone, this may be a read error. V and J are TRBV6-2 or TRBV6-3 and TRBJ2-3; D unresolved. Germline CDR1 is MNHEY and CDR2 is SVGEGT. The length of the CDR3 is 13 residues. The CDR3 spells CASSPNRRDAQYF. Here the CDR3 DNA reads TGTGCCAGCAGCCCAAATCGACGAGATGCGCAGTATTTT.

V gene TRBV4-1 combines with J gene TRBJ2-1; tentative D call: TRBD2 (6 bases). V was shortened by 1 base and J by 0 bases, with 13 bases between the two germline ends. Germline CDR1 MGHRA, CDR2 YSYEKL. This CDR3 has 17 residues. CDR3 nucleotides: TGCGCCAGCAGCCAAGGAGGGCGGGGAAACTCCTACAATGAGCAGTTCTTC. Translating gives CASSQGGRGNSYNEQFF.

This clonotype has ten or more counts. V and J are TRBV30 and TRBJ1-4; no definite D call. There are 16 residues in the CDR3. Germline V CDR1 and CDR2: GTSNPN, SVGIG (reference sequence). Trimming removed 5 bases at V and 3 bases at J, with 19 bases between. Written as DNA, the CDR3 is TGTGCCTGGGACCCACATCTCGGACGGTCTAATGAAAAACTGTTTTTT. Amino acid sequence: CAWDPHLGRSNEKLFF.

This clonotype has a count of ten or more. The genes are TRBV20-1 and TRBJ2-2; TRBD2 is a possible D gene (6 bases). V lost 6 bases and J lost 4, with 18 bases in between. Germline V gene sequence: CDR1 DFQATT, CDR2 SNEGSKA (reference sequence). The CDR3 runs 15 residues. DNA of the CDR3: TGCAGTGCCGCTGTGTTCGGGGGTGGCACCGGGGAGCTGTTTTTT. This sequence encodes CSAAVFGGGTGELFF.

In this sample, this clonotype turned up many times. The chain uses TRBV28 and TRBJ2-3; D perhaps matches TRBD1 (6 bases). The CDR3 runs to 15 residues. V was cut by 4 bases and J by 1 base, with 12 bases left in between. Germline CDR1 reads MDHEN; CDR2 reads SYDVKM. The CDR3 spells CASSYQTGGTDTQYF. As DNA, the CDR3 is TGTGCCAGCAGTTACCAGACAGGTGGCACAGATACGCAGTATTTT.

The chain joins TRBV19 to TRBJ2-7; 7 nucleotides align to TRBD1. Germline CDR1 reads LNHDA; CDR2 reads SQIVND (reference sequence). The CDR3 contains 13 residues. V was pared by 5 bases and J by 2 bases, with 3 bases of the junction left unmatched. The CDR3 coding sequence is TGTGCCAGTAGTGCACAGGGGACCTACGAGCAGTACTTC. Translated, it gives CASSAQGTYEQYF. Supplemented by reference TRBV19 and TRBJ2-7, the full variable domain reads DGGITQSPKYLFRKEGQNVTLSCEQNLNHDAMYWYRQDPGQGLRLIYYSQIVNDFQKGDIAEGYSVSREKKESFPLTVTSAQKNPTAFYLCASSAQGTYEQYFGPGTRLTVT.

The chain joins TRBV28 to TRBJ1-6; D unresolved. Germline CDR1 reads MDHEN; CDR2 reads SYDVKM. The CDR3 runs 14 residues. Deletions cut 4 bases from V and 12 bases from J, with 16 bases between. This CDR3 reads CASSSQELRRPLHF. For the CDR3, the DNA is TGTGCCAGCAGTTCCCAGGAATTGAGACGACCCCTCCACTTT.

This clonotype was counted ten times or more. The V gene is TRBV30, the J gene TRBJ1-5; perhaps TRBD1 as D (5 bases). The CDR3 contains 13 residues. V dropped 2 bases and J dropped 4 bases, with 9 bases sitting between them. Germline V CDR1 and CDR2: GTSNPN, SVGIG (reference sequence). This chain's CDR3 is CAWSPDSNQPQHF. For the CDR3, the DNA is TGTGCCTGGAGTCCCGACAGTAATCAGCCCCAGCATTTT.

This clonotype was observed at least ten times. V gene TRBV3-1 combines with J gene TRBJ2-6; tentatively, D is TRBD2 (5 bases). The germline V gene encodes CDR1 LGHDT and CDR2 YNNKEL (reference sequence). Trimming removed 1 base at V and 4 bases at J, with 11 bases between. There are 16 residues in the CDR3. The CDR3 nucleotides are TGTGCCAGCAGCCAAGTTGGAGGCCCCGGGGCCAACGTCCTGACTTTC. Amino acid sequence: CASSQVGGPGANVLTF.

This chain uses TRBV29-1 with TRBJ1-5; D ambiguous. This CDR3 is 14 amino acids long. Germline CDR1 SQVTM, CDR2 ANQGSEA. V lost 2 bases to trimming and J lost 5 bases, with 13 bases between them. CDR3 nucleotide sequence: TGCAGCGTTGAACCTAGAAACCCGCATCAGCCCCAGCATTTT. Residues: CSVEPRNPHQPQHF.

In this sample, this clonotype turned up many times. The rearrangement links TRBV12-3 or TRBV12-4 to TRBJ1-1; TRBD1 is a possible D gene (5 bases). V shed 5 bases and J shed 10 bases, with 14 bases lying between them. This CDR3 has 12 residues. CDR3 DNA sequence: TGTGCCAGCAGTCCGCCCGGGACCGCAGCTTTCTTT. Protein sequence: CASSPPGTAAFF.

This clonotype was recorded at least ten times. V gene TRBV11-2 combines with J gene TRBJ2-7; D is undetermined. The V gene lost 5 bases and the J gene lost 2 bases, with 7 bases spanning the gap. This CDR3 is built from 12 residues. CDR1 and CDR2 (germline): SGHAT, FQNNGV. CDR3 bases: TGTGCCAGCAGCAAAACCCCCTACGAGCAGTACTTC. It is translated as CASSKTPYEQYF.

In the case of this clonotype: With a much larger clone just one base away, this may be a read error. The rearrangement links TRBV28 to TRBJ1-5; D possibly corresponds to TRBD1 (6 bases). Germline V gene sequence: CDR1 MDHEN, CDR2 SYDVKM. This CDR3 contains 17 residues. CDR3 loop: CTSRPHRGVVSNQPQHF. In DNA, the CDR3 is TGTACCAGCAGGCCGCATAGGGGGGTCGTGAGCAATCAGCCCCAGCATTTT. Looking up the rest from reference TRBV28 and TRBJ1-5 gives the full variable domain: DVKVTQSSRYLVKRTGEKVFLECVQDMDHENMFWYRQDPGLGLRLIYFSYDVKMKEKGDIPEGYSVSREKKERFSLILESASTNQTSMYLCTSRPHRGVVSNQPQHFGDGTRLSIL.

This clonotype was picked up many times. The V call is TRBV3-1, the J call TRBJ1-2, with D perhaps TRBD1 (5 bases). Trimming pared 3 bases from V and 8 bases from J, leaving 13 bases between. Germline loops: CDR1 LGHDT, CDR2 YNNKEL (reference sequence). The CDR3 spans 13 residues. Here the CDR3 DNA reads TGTGCCAGCAGCCAGGGGCAGGGCGGCGGCTACACCTTC. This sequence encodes CASSQGQGGGYTF.

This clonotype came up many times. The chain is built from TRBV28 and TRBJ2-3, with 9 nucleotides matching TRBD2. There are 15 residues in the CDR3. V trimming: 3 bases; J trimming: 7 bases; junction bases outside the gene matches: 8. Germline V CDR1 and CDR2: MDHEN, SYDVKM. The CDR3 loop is CASSLLAGPTNTQYF. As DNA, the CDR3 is TGTGCCAGCAGTTTGCTAGCGGGACCTACGAATACGCAGTATTTT. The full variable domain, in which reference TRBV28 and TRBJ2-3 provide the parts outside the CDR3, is DVKVTQSSRYLVKRTGEKVFLECVQDMDHENMFWYRQDPGLGLRLIYFSYDVKMKEKGDIPEGYSVSREKKERFSLILESASTNQTSMYLCASSLLAGPTNTQYFGPGTRLTVL.

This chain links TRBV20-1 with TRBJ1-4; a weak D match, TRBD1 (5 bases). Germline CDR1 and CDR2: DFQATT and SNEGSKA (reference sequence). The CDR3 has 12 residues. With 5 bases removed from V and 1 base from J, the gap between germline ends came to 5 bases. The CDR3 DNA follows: TGCAGTGCTGGGGGAACTAATGAAAAACTGTTTTTT. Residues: CSAGGTNEKLFF.

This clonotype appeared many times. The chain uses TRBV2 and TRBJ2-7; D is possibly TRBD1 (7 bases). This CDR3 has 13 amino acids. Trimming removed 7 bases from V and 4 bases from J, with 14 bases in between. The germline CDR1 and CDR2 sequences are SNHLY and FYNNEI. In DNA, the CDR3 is TGTGCCAGCATGGAGGGGGCGCAGTACGAGCAGTACTTC. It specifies CASMEGAQYEQYF.

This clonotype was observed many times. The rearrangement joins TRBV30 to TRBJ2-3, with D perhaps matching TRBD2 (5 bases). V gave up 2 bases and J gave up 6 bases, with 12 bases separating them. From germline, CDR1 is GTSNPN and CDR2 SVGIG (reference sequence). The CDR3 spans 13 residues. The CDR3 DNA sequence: TGTGCCTGGAGTAGACTACCCTCGGATACGCAGTATTTT. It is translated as CAWSRLPSDTQYF.

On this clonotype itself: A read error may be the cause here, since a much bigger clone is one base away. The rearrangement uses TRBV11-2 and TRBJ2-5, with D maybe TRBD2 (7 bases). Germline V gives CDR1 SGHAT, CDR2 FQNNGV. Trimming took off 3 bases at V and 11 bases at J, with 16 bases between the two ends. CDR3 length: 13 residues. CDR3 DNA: TGTGCCAGCAGCTTTCGGGGGGCGCCGACACAGTACTTC. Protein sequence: CASSFRGAPTQYF.

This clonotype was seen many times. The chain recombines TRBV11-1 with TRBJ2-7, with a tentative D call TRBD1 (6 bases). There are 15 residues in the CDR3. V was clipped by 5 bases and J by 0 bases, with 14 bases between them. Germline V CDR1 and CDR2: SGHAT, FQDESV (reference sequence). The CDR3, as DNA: TGTGCCAGCAGCATTATGGGACACCTCTCCTACGAGCAGTACTTC. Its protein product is CASSIMGHLSYEQYF.

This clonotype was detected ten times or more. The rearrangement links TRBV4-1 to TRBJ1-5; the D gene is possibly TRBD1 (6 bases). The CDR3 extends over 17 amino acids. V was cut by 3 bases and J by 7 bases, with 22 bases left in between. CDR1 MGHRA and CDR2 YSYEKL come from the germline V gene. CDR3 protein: CASSQVVTRGAGQPQHF. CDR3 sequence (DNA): TGCGCCAGCAGCCAGGTAGTTACGCGGGGGGCCGGGCAGCCCCAGCATTTT.

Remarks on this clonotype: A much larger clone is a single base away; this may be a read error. The CDR3 here is CASSNIATDPDEKLFF. DNA of the CDR3: TGTGCCAGCAGCAACATCGCGACAGACCCTGATGAAAAACTGTTTTTT. This chain connects TRBV27 to TRBJ1-4, with D perhaps TRBD1 (5 bases). Per germline, CDR1 MNHEY and CDR2 SMNVEV (reference sequence). The CDR3 sequence is 16 residues long. V lost 6 bases and J 6 bases, leaving 20 bases between the germline ends.

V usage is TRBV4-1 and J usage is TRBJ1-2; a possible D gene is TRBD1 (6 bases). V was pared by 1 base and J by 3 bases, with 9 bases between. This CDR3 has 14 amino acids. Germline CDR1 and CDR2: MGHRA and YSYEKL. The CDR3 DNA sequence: TGCGCCAGCAGCCAAGGGGGGCCCGACTATGGCTACACCTTC. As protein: CASSQGGPDYGYTF.

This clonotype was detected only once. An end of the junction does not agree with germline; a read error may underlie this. This CDR3 is CSAFTGTGQKSEALF. CDR3 bases: TGCAGTGCTTTTACCGGGACAGGGCAAAAATCTGAAGCTCTCTTT. V usage is TRBV20-1 and J usage is TRBJ1-1; 9 positions match TRBD1. The germline gives CDR1 DFQATT, CDR2 SNEGSKA (reference sequence). This CDR3 region has 15 residues.

CDR3 loop: CASSYRGGDTGELFF. The CDR3 DNA reads as TGTGCCAGCAGTTACCGTGGGGGGGACACCGGGGAGCTGTTTTTT. This chain links TRBV6-9 with TRBJ2-2, with 7 nucleotides matching TRBD2. Trimming took 3 bases from V and 3 from J; bases not matched to a gene: 4. Germline V gene data show CDR1 as MNHGY and CDR2 as SVAAGI. CDR3 length: 15 amino acids.

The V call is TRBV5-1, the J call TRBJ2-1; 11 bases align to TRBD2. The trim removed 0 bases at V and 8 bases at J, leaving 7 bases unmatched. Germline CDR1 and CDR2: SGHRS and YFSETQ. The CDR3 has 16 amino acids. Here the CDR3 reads CASSLEGSGRADEQFF. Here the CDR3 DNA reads TGCGCCAGCAGCTTGGAGGGTAGCGGGAGGGCCGATGAGCAGTTCTTC.

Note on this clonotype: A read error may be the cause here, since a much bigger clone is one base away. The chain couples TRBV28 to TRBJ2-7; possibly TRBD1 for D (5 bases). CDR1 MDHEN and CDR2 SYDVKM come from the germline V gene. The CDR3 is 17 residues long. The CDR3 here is CAGSYLIQGGRLGEQYF. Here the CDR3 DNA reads TGTGCCGGCAGTTACCTTATCCAGGGTGGTAGGTTGGGGGAGCAGTACTTC.